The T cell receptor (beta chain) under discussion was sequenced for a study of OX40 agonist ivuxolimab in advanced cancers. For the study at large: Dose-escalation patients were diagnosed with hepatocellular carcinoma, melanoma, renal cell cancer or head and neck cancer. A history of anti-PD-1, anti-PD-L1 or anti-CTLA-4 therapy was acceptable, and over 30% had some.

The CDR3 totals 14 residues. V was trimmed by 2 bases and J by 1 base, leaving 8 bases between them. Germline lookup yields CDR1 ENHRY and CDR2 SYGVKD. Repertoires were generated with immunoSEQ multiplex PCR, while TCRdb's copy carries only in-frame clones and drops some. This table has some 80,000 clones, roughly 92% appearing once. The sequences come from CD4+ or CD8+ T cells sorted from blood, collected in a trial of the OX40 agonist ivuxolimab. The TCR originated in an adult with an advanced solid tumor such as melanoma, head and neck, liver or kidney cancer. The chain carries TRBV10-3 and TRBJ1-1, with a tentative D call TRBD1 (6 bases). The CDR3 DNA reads TGTGCCATCAGTGAGGCGACAGGGAACACTGAAGCTTTCTTT. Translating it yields CAISEATGNTEAFF.